Listed here are 31 T cell receptor beta chains from one sample, sequenced in a study of blood T cell repertoires in COVID-19. Profiled with immunoSEQ multiplex PCR; TCRdb holds only in-frame clones, not every one. The table records more than 200,000 clones, over 80% of them present only once. Sequencing was carried out using peripheral blood. The receptors were sampled from a man in his forties with acute or convalescent COVID-19.

V usage is TRBV18 and J usage is TRBJ2-7; tentatively, D is TRBD2 (7 bases). In germline, CDR1 is KGHSH, CDR2 LQKENI. This CDR3 has 16 amino acids. V lost 3 bases and J lost 0, with 15 bases in between. CDR3 sequence reads: CASSPRGGYSSYEQYF. CDR3 in DNA: TGTGCCAGCTCACCCCGCGGGGGCTATAGCTCCTACGAGCAGTACTTC.

The V gene is TRBV19, the J gene TRBJ1-2, with no clear D. Germline CDR1 is LNHDA and CDR2 is SQIVND (reference sequence). CDR3 length equals 15 residues. The ends were cut back, 5 bases at V and 2 bases at J, with 15 bases in the middle. In DNA, the CDR3 is TGTGCCAGTAGTCCTTCTCTGGGCTCCAACTATGGCTACACCTTC. It codes for CASSPSLGSNYGYTF. The full variable domain, rest sourced from reference TRBV19 and TRBJ1-2, is DGGITQSPKYLFRKEGQNVTLSCEQNLNHDAMYWYRQDPGQGLRLIYYSQIVNDFQKGDIAEGYSVSREKKESFPLTVTSAQKNPTAFYLCASSPSLGSNYGYTFGSGTRLTVV.

The V gene is TRBV12-5, the J gene TRBJ2-3; unclear D gene. The CDR3 contains 14 residues. The ends were cut back, 3 bases at V and 2 bases at J, with 9 bases in the middle. CDR1 is LGHNT and CDR2 is FRNRAP in the germline V gene. The CDR3 here is CASGFPLPTDTQYF. CDR3 sequence (DNA): TGTGCTAGTGGTTTCCCGCTACCCACAGATACGCAGTATTTT. The complete variable domain, with remaining parts taken from reference TRBV12-5 and TRBJ2-3, reads DARVTQTPRHKVTEMGQEVTMRCQPILGHNTVFWYRQTMMQGLELLAYFRNRAPLDDSGMPKDRFSAEMPDATLATLKIQPSEPRDSAVYFCASGFPLPTDTQYFGPGTRLTVL.

The J gene is TRBJ1-1, the V gene TRBV29-1, with D perhaps matching TRBD1 (6 bases). V was pared by 6 bases and J by 0 bases, with 11 bases between. Per germline, CDR1 SQVTM and CDR2 ANQGSEA. This CDR3 is built from 13 residues. CDR3 in amino acids: CSVVDRMNTEAFF. Here the CDR3 DNA reads TGCAGCGTAGTTGACAGGATGAACACTGAAGCTTTCTTT.

The rearrangement links TRBV11-1 to TRBJ2-1; 7 bases agree with TRBD2. The V gene's germline CDR1 is SGHAT and CDR2 FQDESV (reference sequence). The CDR3 covers 16 residues. With 0 bases clipped from V and 9 bases from J, the junction kept 11 bases outside the gene matches. The CDR3 spells CASSLAGGRGRAEQFF. DNA for the CDR3: TGTGCCAGCAGCTTAGCGGGAGGGAGAGGCCGTGCTGAGCAGTTCTTC.

The chain couples TRBV6-1 to TRBJ2-7, with 11 bases fitting TRBD2. Germline trimming cut 0 bases from V and 3 bases from J; bases unmatched to any gene: 1. The CDR3 is 15 amino acids. Per the germline V gene, CDR1 is MNHNS and CDR2 is SASEGT. The CDR3 sequence is CASSEATSGSYEQYF. In DNA, the CDR3 is TGTGCCAGCAGTGAAGCAACTAGCGGGAGCTACGAGCAGTACTTC.

This rearrangement joins TRBV10-3 to TRBJ1-5; no firm D call. Germline V gives CDR1 ENHRY, CDR2 SYGVKD. The CDR3 length is 14 residues. V lost 2 bases, J lost 0 bases, and 5 bases lay in between. The CDR3 bases are TGTGCCATCAGTGAGGCGGCTAGCAATCAGCCCCAGCATTTT. It yields the protein CAISEAASNQPQHF.

The J gene is TRBJ1-1, the V gene TRBV7-9, with 8 bases identical to TRBD1. The junction had 6 bases not matched to a gene; V was cut back by 5 bases and J by 4 bases. The V gene's germline CDR1 is SEHNR and CDR2 FQNEAQ (reference sequence). The CDR3 sequence is 14 residues long. The CDR3 protein is CASSVQGGGTEAFF. In DNA, the CDR3 is TGTGCCAGCAGCGTACAGGGGGGTGGCACTGAAGCTTTCTTT.

DNA for the CDR3: TGTGCCAGCAGCGTCGGGACAGGGACTGATGGAAACACCATATATTTT. Its protein product is CASSVGTGTDGNTIYF. The J gene is TRBJ1-3, the V gene TRBV9; 9 positions agree with TRBD1. The germline V gene encodes CDR1 SGDLS and CDR2 YYNGEE. The trim removed 2 bases at V and 3 bases at J, leaving 6 bases unmatched. The CDR3 has 16 residues.

This chain uses TRBV28 with TRBJ1-4; D is unresolved. The CDR3 spans 16 residues. V was clipped by 3 bases and J by 0 bases, with 11 bases between them. CDR1 is MDHEN and CDR2 is SYDVKM in the germline V gene. CDR3 loop: CASSFLALATNEKLFF. CDR3 coding DNA: TGTGCCAGCAGTTTCCTTGCCCTAGCAACTAATGAAAAACTGTTTTTT.

The chain employs TRBV15 and TRBJ2-7; 13 bases line up with TRBD2. The junction had 1 base not matched to a gene; V was cut back by 0 bases and J by 2 bases. Germline V gives CDR1 LNHNV, CDR2 YYDKDF (reference sequence). This CDR3 is built from 16 residues. The CDR3 loop is CATSREGLAGPYEQYF. For the CDR3, the DNA is TGTGCCACCAGCAGAGAGGGACTAGCGGGACCCTACGAGCAGTACTTC.

V and J are TRBV27 and TRBJ1-6; 7 nucleotides align to TRBD1. With V trimmed by 3 bases and J by 10 bases, 9 bases remained unmatched. CDR1 and CDR2 (germline): MNHEY, SMNVEV (reference sequence). CDR3 length: 15 amino acids. The CDR3 loop is CASSFEGARRSPLHF. The CDR3 DNA sequence: TGTGCCAGCAGTTTTGAGGGGGCCAGAAGGTCACCCCTCCACTTT.

The J gene is TRBJ2-3, the V gene TRBV5-1; 7 bases match TRBD2. The CDR3 is 13 amino acids. Germline V gene sequence: CDR1 SGHRS, CDR2 YFSETQ. Trimming removed 4 bases from V and 4 bases from J; junction bases left unmatched: 3. CDR3 in DNA: TGCGCCAGCAGCCGCGGGAGCCCAGATACGCAGTATTTT. Its translation: CASSRGSPDTQYF.

The genes are TRBV6-4 and TRBJ1-1, with a weak D call TRBD1 (6 bases). V was trimmed by 6 bases and J by 7 bases, leaving 21 bases between them. Germline CDR1 MRHNA, CDR2 SNTAGT. This CDR3 contains 15 residues. In DNA, the CDR3 is TGTGCCAGCAGCGCGGCGGTGGGACAACGGGGTGAAGCTTTCTTT. It specifies CASSAAVGQRGEAFF.

The chain recombines TRBV18 with TRBJ1-2; the match to TRBD1 covers 12 bases. Trimming cost V 0 bases and J 7 bases; bases outside gene matches: 9. This CDR3 has 17 residues. CDR1 and CDR2 (germline): KGHSH, LQKENI. Here the CDR3 DNA reads TGTGCCAGCTCACCACCGAGGTCGGGACAGGGGGCTTCTGGCTACACCTTC. It codes for CASSPPRSGQGASGYTF.

The V gene is TRBV4-1, the J gene TRBJ1-1, with 7 bases identical to TRBD1. CDR1 and CDR2 from the germline V gene are MGHRA and YSYEKL. Trimming cost V 1 base and J 5 bases; bases outside gene matches: 7. CDR3 length: 15 amino acids. The CDR3 protein is CASSQGEQGWTEAFF. In DNA form, the CDR3 reads TGCGCCAGCAGCCAAGGTGAACAGGGGTGGACTGAAGCTTTCTTT.

This clone was found once. The chain employs TRBV7-2 and TRBJ2-1, with D unclear. The CDR3 extends over 13 amino acids. Trimming removed 5 bases from V and 7 bases from J, with 12 bases in between. Germline lookup yields CDR1 SGHTA and CDR2 FQGNSA. The CDR3 sequence: CASSKTRRNEQFF. CDR3 in DNA: TGTGCCAGCAGCAAGACACGTCGGAATGAGCAGTTCTTC. Based on the CDR3 plus reference TRBV7-2 and TRBJ2-1, the full variable domain is GAGVSQSPSNKVTEKGKDVELRCDPISGHTALYWYRQSLGQGLEFLIYFQGNSAPDKSGLPSDRFSAERTGGSVSTLTIQRTQQEDSAVYLCASSKTRRNEQFFGPGTRLTVL.

This clone was observed once. V is TRBV30 and J is TRBJ1-2, with 8 bases identical to TRBD1. The CDR3 is 12 amino acids. Germline lookup yields CDR1 GTSNPN and CDR2 SVGIG (reference sequence). Unmatched junction bases numbered 1, after V lost 3 bases and J lost 4 bases. For the CDR3, the DNA is TGTGCCTGGAGGACAGGGGCCTATGGCTACACCTTC. It translates to CAWRTGAYGYTF.

The chain employs TRBV18 and TRBJ1-1, with D perhaps TRBD1 (5 bases). V lost 3 bases and J 6 bases, leaving 14 bases between the germline ends. Per the germline V gene, CDR1 is KGHSH and CDR2 is LQKENI. This CDR3 contains 14 residues. The CDR3 DNA follows: TGTGCCAGCTCACCCGACAGTACCTTAGCTGAAGCTTTCTTT. Amino acids: CASSPDSTLAEAFF.

Turning to this clone: This sample includes further DNA sequences coding for the same CDR3. The genes are TRBV11-3 and TRBJ2-1; D unresolved. The V end lost 5 bases, the J end lost 0 bases, and 5 bases lay between the germline ends. The CDR3 has 13 residues. Germline assignment: CDR1 SGHNT and CDR2 YENEEA. The CDR3 DNA is TGTGCCAGCAGCCCCAGCTCCTACAATGAGCAGTTCTTC. Translating it yields CASSPSSYNEQFF.

This chain connects TRBV21-1 to TRBJ2-7; the DNA was not used to check the table's D call, TRBD2. TRBV21-1 represents a pseudogene. The CDR3 is 18 amino acids. CDR3 residues: CASSTPHPRGRAPYEQYF. The CDR3 DNA follows: TGTGCCAGCAGCACCCCCCACCCCCGGGGGAGGGCCCCCTACGAGCAGTACTTC.

J is TRBJ2-3 and V is TRBV6-2 or TRBV6-3; 7 bases align to TRBD1. The CDR3 runs to 15 residues. CDR1 is MNHEY and CDR2 is SVGEGT in the germline V gene. V shed 5 bases and J 6 bases; nucleotides not matched to a gene: 11. The CDR3 protein is CASSPRTGLGDTQYF. The DNA for the CDR3 is TGTGCCAGCAGTCCCCGGACAGGCTTAGGTGATACGCAGTATTTT.

The chain recombines TRBV27 with TRBJ1-1; 11 bases are a match to TRBD1. CDR3 length equals 18 residues. V lost 5 bases and J lost 1; bases outside the gene matches: 12. Germline V gene sequence: CDR1 MNHEY, CDR2 SMNVEV (reference sequence). CDR3 sequence: CASSPFFGQGAGNTEAFF. The CDR3 DNA reads as TGTGCCAGCAGTCCGTTCTTTGGACAGGGGGCCGGGAACACTGAAGCTTTCTTT.

This rearrangement joins TRBV5-5 to TRBJ1-2; D is ambiguous. The V end lost 0 bases, the J end lost 8 bases, and 5 bases lay between the germline ends. The CDR3 sequence is 11 residues long. Germline V gene sequence: CDR1 SGHKS, CDR2 YYEKEE (reference sequence). The CDR3 nucleotides are TGTGCCAGCAGCTTGGGGCACGGCTACACCTTC. Protein: CASSLGHGYTF. Using reference TRBV5-5 and TRBJ1-2 for the parts outside the CDR3, the full variable domain is DAGVTQSPTHLIKTRGQQVTLRCSPISGHKSVSWYQQVLGQGPQFIFQYYEKEERGRGNFPDRFSARQFPNYSSELNVNALLLGDSALYLCASSLGHGYTFGSGTRLTVV.

The J gene is TRBJ2-7, the V gene TRBV5-1; D might be TRBD2 (5 bases). From germline, CDR1 is SGHRS and CDR2 YFSETQ. Trimming shortened V by 7 bases and J by 3 bases, and 14 bases separated the two germline ends. The CDR3 contains 13 residues. The CDR3 is CASRPVAGYEQYF. The CDR3 coding sequence is TGCGCCAGCCGTCCTGTGGCGGGCTACGAGCAGTACTTC.

The V and J genes are TRBV18 and TRBJ1-2, with TRBD1 matching 9 bases. From germline, CDR1 is KGHSH and CDR2 LQKENI. Trimming removed 2 bases from V and 13 bases from J; junction bases left unmatched: 8. The CDR3 totals 13 residues. The CDR3, as DNA: TGTGCCAGCTCACCAGAGTTGGACAGGGGTGTCACCTTC. Protein: CASSPELDRGVTF.

The chain has TRBV6-4 and TRBJ2-3; 11 bases are a match to TRBD2. In germline, CDR1 is MRHNA, CDR2 SNTAGT. V lost 0 bases, J lost 2 bases, and 13 bases stayed unmatched. This CDR3 is built from 20 residues. The CDR3 coding sequence is TGTGCCAGCAGTGACTCAACTAGCGGGAGCGTGGGTATTGACACAGATACGCAGTATTTT. This codes for CASSDSTSGSVGIDTDTQYF.

CDR3 in DNA: TGTGCCTGGAGTAAGGGGGTTGGGAGCGGCTACACCTTC. It translates to CAWSKGVGSGYTF. This chain links TRBV30 with TRBJ1-2, with D maybe TRBD1 (6 bases). Germline CDR1 GTSNPN, CDR2 SVGIG (reference sequence). V was pared by 2 bases and J by 8 bases, with 15 bases between. The CDR3 has 13 amino acids.

The count of this clone is one. The V call is TRBV13, the J call TRBJ1-4; possibly TRBD1 for D (5 bases). Trimming took 5 bases from V and 6 from J, leaving 16 bases between them. Per the germline V gene, CDR1 is PRHDT and CDR2 is FYEKMQ (reference sequence). The CDR3 loop spans 15 amino acids. This CDR3 is CASSQRTSDDEKLFF. The CDR3 nucleotides are TGTGCCAGCAGCCAACGGACATCGGACGATGAAAAACTGTTTTTT.

The chain is built from TRBV6-5 and TRBJ1-1, with a tentative D call TRBD1 (5 bases). This CDR3 is 15 amino acids long. V was pared by 0 bases and J by 4 bases, with 12 bases between. Germline V lookup: CDR1 MNHEY, CDR2 SVGAGI. CDR3 in DNA: TGTGCCAGCAGTTACTCGACCGGGGGGGGCACTGAAGCTTTCTTT. It codes for CASSYSTGGGTEAFF.

CDR3: CASSYSGGARGYTF. The CDR3 nucleotides read TGTGCCAGCAGTTACTCAGGTGGGGCGAGAGGCTACACCTTC. The rearrangement links TRBV6-2 or TRBV6-3 to TRBJ1-2; weak D call: TRBD1 (5 bases). From germline, CDR1 is MNHEY and CDR2 SVGEGT. The CDR3 has 14 amino acids. V lost 0 bases and J 8 bases, leaving 13 bases between the germline ends.